This record covers a single T cell receptor (beta chain). Germline V gives CDR1 SGDLS, CDR2 YYNGEE. CDR3 length: 14 amino acids. V was trimmed by 4 bases and J by 6 bases, leaving 14 bases between them. Per the authors' pipeline: Amplification with reference gene primers provided the estimates of nucleated cell counts. Assay: immunoSEQ multiplex PCR; the TCRdb copy retains only in-frame clones and omits some. The V and J calls and clone size come from that table; D and trimming were worked out from the DNA. The data hold 300,000 to 400,000 clones, with approximately 88% observed a single time. The data belong to a study of blood T cell repertoires in COVID-19. Study as a whole: Sites in the United States, Italy and Spain provided acute and convalescent COVID-19 samples. PBMCs, B-cell-depleted T cells, or T cells were the source of the cDNA or gDNA that made up the material.

This chain uses TRBV9 with TRBJ1-3; TRBD1 is a possible D gene (6 bases). This clonotype was obtained from a woman in her forties or fifties with active or convalescent COVID-19. The source material was peripheral blood. In DNA, the CDR3 is TGTGCCAGCAGCAACACAGGGTTGGTAAACACCATATATTTT. Encoded protein: CASSNTGLVNTIYF. The variable domain in full, completed from reference TRBV9 and TRBJ1-3, reads DSGVTQTPKHLITATGQRVTLRCSPRSGDLSVYWYQQSLDQGLQFLIQYYNGEERAKGNILERFSAQQFPDLHSELNLSSLELGDSALYFCASSNTGLVNTIYFGEGSWLTVV.